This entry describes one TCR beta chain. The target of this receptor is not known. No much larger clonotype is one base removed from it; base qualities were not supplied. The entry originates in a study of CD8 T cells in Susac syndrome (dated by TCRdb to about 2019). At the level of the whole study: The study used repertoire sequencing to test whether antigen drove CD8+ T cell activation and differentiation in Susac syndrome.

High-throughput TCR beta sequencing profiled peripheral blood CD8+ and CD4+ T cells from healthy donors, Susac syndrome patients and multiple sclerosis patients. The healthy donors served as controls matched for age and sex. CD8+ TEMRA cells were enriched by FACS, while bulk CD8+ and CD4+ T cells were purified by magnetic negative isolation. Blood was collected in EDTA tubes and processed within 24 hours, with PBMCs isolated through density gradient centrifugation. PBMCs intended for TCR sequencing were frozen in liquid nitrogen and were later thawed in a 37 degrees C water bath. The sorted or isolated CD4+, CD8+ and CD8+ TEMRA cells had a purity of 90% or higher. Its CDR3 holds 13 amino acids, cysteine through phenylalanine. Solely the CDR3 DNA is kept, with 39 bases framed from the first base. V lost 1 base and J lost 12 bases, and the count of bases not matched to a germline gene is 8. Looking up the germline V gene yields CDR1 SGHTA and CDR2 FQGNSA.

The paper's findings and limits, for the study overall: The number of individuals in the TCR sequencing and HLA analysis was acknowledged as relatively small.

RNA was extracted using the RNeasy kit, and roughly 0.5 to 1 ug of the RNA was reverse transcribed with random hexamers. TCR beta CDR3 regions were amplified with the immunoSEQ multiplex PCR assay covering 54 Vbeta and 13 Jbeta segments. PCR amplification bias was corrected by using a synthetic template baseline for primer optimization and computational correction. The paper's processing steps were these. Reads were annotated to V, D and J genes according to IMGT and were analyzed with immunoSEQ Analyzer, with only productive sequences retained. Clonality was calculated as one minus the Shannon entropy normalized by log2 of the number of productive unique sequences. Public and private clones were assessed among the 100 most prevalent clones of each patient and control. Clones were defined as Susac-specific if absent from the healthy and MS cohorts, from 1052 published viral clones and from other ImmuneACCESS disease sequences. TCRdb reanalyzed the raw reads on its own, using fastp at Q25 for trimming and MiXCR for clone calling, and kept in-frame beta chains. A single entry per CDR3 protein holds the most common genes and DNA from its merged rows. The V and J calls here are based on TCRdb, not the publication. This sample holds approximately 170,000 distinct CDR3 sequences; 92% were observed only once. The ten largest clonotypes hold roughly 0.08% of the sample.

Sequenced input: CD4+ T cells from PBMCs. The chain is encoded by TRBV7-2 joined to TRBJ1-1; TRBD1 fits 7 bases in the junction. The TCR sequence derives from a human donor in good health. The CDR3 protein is CASSLGSGGSTFF. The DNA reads TGTGCCAGCAGCTTAGGGTCAGGGGGGAGTACTTTCTTT.